The sequence of this T cell receptor (beta chain) was determined in a study of OX40 agonist ivuxolimab in advanced cancers. Whole-study findings and limits: People who partly responded at 0.1-3.0 mg/kg had some of the least clonal expansion seen.

V lost 0 bases, J lost 4 bases, and 7 bases lay in between. This CDR3 region has 14 residues. The V gene's germline CDR1 is MNHEY and CDR2 SVGAGI. On this clone itself: Its antigen is currently unknown.

The method was immunoSEQ multiplex PCR; TCRdb's version includes in-frame clones alone and lacks a portion of them. The profile shows approximately 17,000 clones, 70% to 80% of them singletons. The V call is TRBV6-5, the J call TRBJ2-1; D is uncertain. The sequence was collected from an adult with an advanced solid tumor such as melanoma, head and neck, liver or kidney cancer. The sequenced sample was CD4+ or CD8+ T cells sorted from blood, obtained in a trial of the OX40 agonist ivuxolimab. CDR3 sequence: CASSYSPQYNEQFF. For the CDR3, the DNA is TGTGCCAGCAGTTACTCGCCGCAGTACAATGAGCAGTTCTTC.